Shown below are 17 T cell receptor beta chains from a single sample sequenced in a study of metastatic and nonmetastatic thyroid tumors. Patients underwent thyroid surgery, and none had received any treatment before it. TCRdb reanalyzed the PCR reads via MiXCR. The sample lists over 35,000 clones, about a sixth occurring once. The sequenced material came from tumor tissue. The receptors stem from a female donor with papillary thyroid cancer or a benign thyroid nodule (not recorded which). Some clones in this sample may be carry-over from other donors' samples.

In this sample, this clone turned up a few times. The chain employs TRBV7-8 and TRBJ2-7; no definite D call. The CDR3 contains 12 residues. V shed 6 bases and J shed 4 bases, with 10 bases lying between them. Germline V lookup: CDR1 SGHVS, CDR2 FQNEAQ. The CDR3 protein is CASRLTTYEQYF. CDR3 bases: TGTGCCAGCAGATTAACCACTTACGAGCAGTACTTC.

This clone was recorded many times. CDR3 in DNA: TGTGCCAGCGGAGGGTGGCATGGCTACACCTTC. Its translation: CASGGWHGYTF. The rearrangement uses TRBV7-9 and TRBJ1-2, with D hard to call. Germline CDR1 SEHNR, CDR2 FQNEAQ (reference sequence). V lost 8 bases, J lost 6 bases, and 10 bases lay in between. The CDR3 covers 11 residues.

This clone has only a few counts. A much bigger clone sits one base away, suggesting this may be a read error. The chain combines TRBV29-1 with TRBJ1-1, with TRBD1 identical over 7 bases. The CDR3 runs to 15 residues. In germline, CDR1 is SQVTM, CDR2 ANQGSEA. CDR3 amino acids: CSVEQGQPVKTEAFF. The CDR3 nucleotides read TGCAGCGTGGAACAGGGACAGCCGGTGAAGACTGAAGCTTTCTTT.

This clone turned up a few times. With a much larger clone just one base away, this may be a read error. This chain connects TRBV10-3 to TRBJ1-2; 8 bases are shared with TRBD1. V trimming: 7 bases; J trimming: 3 bases; junction bases outside the gene matches: 10. From germline, CDR1 is ENHRY and CDR2 SYGVKD. This CDR3 region has 15 residues. The CDR3 spells CAIKGDRGKYYGYTF. CDR3 DNA sequence: TGTGCCATCAAGGGAGACAGGGGAAAATACTATGGCTACACCTTC.

This clone was detected many times. The chain links TRBV2 to TRBJ2-7, with 10 nucleotides matching TRBD1. Looked up from germline, CDR1 is SNHLY and CDR2 is FYNNEI. V lost 5 bases and J lost 7; bases outside the gene matches: 8. The CDR3 has 14 amino acids. The CDR3 sequence is CASSTGTGVGEQYF. The CDR3 coding sequence is TGTGCCAGCAGTACCGGGACAGGGGTAGGGGAGCAGTACTTC.

This clone was observed at least ten times. The chain couples TRBV20-1 to TRBJ2-1; TRBD1 matches 11 bases. Germline V gene data show CDR1 as DFQATT and CDR2 as SNEGSKA (reference sequence). Losses at the gene ends were 3 bases for V and 0 bases for J; bases not matched to a gene: 4. The CDR3 is 16 residues long. CDR3: CSARGQGVSSYNEQFF. CDR3 sequence (DNA): TGCAGTGCTAGGGGACAGGGGGTTAGCTCCTACAATGAGCAGTTCTTC.

Concerning this clone: The CDR3 carries no conserved terminal phenylalanine or tryptophan, so it likely arises from a read error. The J gene is TRBJ1-6, the V gene TRBV5-1, with a possible D match to TRBD1 (6 bases). The CDR3 totals 14 residues. Per the germline V gene, CDR1 is SGHRS and CDR2 is YFSETQ. CDR3 protein: CASTLALRGEPLHL. The CDR3 DNA follows: TGCGCCAGCACCTTGGCCCTCAGGGGTGAACCCCTCCACTTA.

This clone was detected a few times. Because the CDR3 is missing its conserved closing phenylalanine or tryptophan, this is likely a read error. The limits of the CDR3 on the DNA are not certain, so only TCRdb's listed CDR3 is given. The CDR3 loop reads CASSSLTDNERFL. V usage is TRBV6-5 and J usage is TRBJ2-1; no check of the table's D call, TRBD1, against the DNA was made. The CDR3 length equals 13 residues, ends included. Per the germline V gene, CDR1 is MNHEY and CDR2 is SVGAGI.

This clone was seen at least ten times. This chain connects TRBV27 to TRBJ2-2; D gene uncertain. Trimming left V 3 bases short and J 6 bases short, with 2 bases between. CDR3 size: 11 residues. CDR1 and CDR2 (germline): MNHEY, SMNVEV (reference sequence). The CDR3 DNA follows: TGTGCCAGCAGTTTGTCCGGGGAGCTGTTTTTT. Protein product: CASSLSGELFF.

This clone was counted many times. The genes are TRBV24-1 and TRBJ2-5, with D perhaps TRBD2 (5 bases). This CDR3 comprises 15 residues. CDR1 and CDR2 (germline): KGHDR, SFDVKD. V was pared by 0 bases and J by 4 bases, with 11 bases between. DNA for the CDR3: TGTGCCACCAGTGATTTGGCCCTTGGGAGAGAGACCCAGTACTTC. It specifies CATSDLALGRETQYF.

This clone has a count of ten or more. The gene calls are TRBV10-1 and TRBJ1-5; the D is unclear. This CDR3 has 13 amino acids. CDR1 WNHNN and CDR2 SYGVQD come from the germline V gene (reference sequence). The germline V and J ends were trimmed by 3 bases and 5 bases, with 8 bases remaining between them. CDR3 loop: CASSEAGYQPQHF. The CDR3 nucleotides are TGCGCCAGCAGTGAAGCTGGGTATCAGCCCCAGCATTTT.

This clone appeared many times. One end of the junction varies from germline; a read error may be responsible. J is TRBJ2-4 and V is TRBV5-6; the match to TRBD2 covers 13 bases. The CDR3 runs to 16 residues. The germline V gene has CDR1 SGHDT and CDR2 YYEEEE. The CDR3 loop reads CASSAGLAGAQNIQYF. CDR3 DNA sequence: TGTGCCAGCAGCGCTGGACTAGCGGGAGCCCAAAACATTCAGTACTTC.

This clone was picked up many times. This chain connects TRBV19 to TRBJ2-1; 11 bases agree with TRBD2. Germline V gives CDR1 LNHDA, CDR2 SQIVND (reference sequence). With V trimmed by 7 bases and J by 4 bases, 6 bases remained unmatched. The CDR3 covers 15 residues. The CDR3 bases are TGTGCCAGTAAGAGAACTAGCGGGAGTTACAATGAGCAGTTCTTC. Amino acid sequence: CASKRTSGSYNEQFF.

This clone was recorded at least ten times. The chain joins TRBV18 to TRBJ2-5; 7 bases are shared with TRBD2. CDR3 size: 15 residues. V was clipped by 2 bases and J by 1 base; unmatched bases: 4. Germline CDR1 is KGHSH and CDR2 is LQKENI. The CDR3 DNA reads TGTGCCAGCTCACCATCTTCGGGGGGCCAAGAGACCCAGTACTTC. It encodes CASSPSSGGQETQYF.

J is TRBJ1-5 and V is TRBV5-5; no firm D call. Trimming stripped 0 bases from V and 5 bases from J, with 12 bases between. CDR1 SGHKS and CDR2 YYEKEE come from the germline V gene (reference sequence). There are 15 residues in the CDR3. The CDR3 spells CASSLAVCFYQPQHF. The DNA of the CDR3 is TGTGCCAGCAGCTTGGCCGTGTGTTTCTATCAGCCCCAGCATTTT.

The chain joins TRBV20-1 to TRBJ2-3, with D unclear. The length of the CDR3 is 11 residues. V lost 5 bases and J 4 bases, leaving 7 bases between the germline ends. Germline values: CDR1 DFQATT, CDR2 SNEGSKA (reference sequence). The CDR3 sequence: CSAPRPDTQYF. DNA for the CDR3: TGCAGTGCTCCCCGGCCAGATACGCAGTATTTT.

This clone was seen ten or more times. The J gene is TRBJ2-5, the V gene TRBV28, with D maybe TRBD2 (5 bases). The CDR3 covers 13 residues. Germline values: CDR1 MDHEN, CDR2 SYDVKM. V shed 2 bases and J shed 3 bases, with 7 bases lying between them. The CDR3 reads CASSLPGKETQYF. In DNA form, the CDR3 reads TGTGCCAGCAGTTTACCCGGGAAAGAGACCCAGTACTTC. Full variable domain (missing parts from reference TRBV28 and TRBJ2-5): DVKVTQSSRYLVKRTGEKVFLECVQDMDHENMFWYRQDPGLGLRLIYFSYDVKMKEKGDIPEGYSVSREKKERFSLILESASTNQTSMYLCASSLPGKETQYFGPGTRLLVL.